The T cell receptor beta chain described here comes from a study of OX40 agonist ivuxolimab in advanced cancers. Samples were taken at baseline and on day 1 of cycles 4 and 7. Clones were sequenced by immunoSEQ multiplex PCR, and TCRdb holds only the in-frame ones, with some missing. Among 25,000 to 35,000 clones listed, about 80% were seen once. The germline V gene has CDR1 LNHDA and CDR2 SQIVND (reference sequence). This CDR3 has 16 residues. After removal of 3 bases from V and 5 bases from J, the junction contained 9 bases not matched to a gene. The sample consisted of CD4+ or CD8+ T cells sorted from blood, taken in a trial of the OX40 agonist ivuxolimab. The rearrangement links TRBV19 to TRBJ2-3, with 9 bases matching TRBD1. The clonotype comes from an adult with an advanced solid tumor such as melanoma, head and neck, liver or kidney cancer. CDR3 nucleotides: TGTGCCAGTAGTATCCCCTGGACAGGGGAGATAGATACGCAGTATTTT. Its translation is CASSIPWTGEIDTQYF.